The present TCR beta chain was sequenced within a study of patients and donors after allogeneic stem cell transplantation. Germline-derived CDR1 and CDR2 are SGDLS and YYNGEE. The CDR3 has 15 amino acids. The V and J ends lost 3 bases and 0 bases, in that order; junction bases with no gene match: 2. A single record per CDR3 protein comes from TCRdb applying MiXCR to the RT-PCR reads. The table lists about 110,000 distinct CDR3 sequences, approximately 40% of them singletons. This clonotype was recorded a few times. The V call is TRBV9, the J call TRBJ2-2; 7 bases map to TRBD1. The TCR sequence derives from a human donor who was either an allogeneic HSCT recipient or a stem cell or donor lymphocyte infusion donor (not recorded which). It is not recorded whose cells these are; they may come from a transplant donor. The material sequenced was blood, either unsorted or a sorted T cell fraction (not recorded which). In nucleotides, the CDR3 is TGTGCCAGCAGCGACAGGGGTTCGAACACCGGGGAGCTGTTTTTT. Translation: CASSDRGSNTGELFF.